This TCR beta chain was retrieved from a study of T-cell reconstitution after alpha-beta-depleted transplantation in children. The study, taken as a whole, reports: At around two months after transplant, the alpha-beta T cells were reportedly derived from several hundred expanded clones that came from non-depleted graft cells. The high TCRbeta diversity at day 60 in some patients came from surviving recipient T cells and thymic progenitors.

Unique molecular identifiers were incorporated during preparation of the TCRbeta library. TCRdb re-called the PCR reads through MiXCR, storing one row per CDR3 protein. Here the sample spans approximately 110,000 distinct CDR3 sequences, about 21% being singletons. Of note for this clonotype: What it recognizes is unknown.

The sequence was collected from a male patient between 2 and 10 years old who had a stem cell transplant for chronic granulomatous disease, so the T cells may come from the graft donor. The sample in question was PBMCs, mostly from graft donor cells, obtained 180 days after TCRalphabeta/CD19-depleted stem cell transplant.

This chain's CDR3 is CSVGFGQYTDTQYF. CDR3 bases: TGCAGCGTTGGATTTGGACAGTACACAGATACGCAGTATTTT. J is TRBJ2-3 and V is TRBV29-1, with D tentatively TRBD1 (6 bases). The CDR3 has 14 amino acids. V was clipped by 4 bases and J by 2 bases, with 13 bases between them. The germline CDR1 and CDR2 sequences are SQVTM and ANQGSEA.